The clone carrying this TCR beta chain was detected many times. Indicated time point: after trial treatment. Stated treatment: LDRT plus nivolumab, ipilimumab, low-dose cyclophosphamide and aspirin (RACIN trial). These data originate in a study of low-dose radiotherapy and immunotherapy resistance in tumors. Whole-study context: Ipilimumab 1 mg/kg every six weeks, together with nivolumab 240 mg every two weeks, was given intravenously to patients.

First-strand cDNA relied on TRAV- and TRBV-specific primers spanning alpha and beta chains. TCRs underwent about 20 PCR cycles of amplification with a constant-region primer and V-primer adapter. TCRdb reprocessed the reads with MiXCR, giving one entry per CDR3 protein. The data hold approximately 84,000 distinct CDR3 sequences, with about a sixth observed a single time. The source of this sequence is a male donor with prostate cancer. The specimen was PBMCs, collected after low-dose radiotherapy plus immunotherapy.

Written as DNA, the CDR3 is TGTGCCACCAAAGAGGGAACAGGGATGAACACTGAAGCTTTCTTT. This sequence encodes CATKEGTGMNTEAFF. The chain has TRBV3-1 and TRBJ1-1; possible D gene TRBD1, 6 bases. The CDR3 covers 15 residues. V was shortened by 10 bases and J by 0 bases, with 18 bases between the two germline ends. CDR1 LGHDT and CDR2 YNNKEL come from the germline V gene (reference sequence).